The clone carrying this TCR beta chain was seen a handful of times. The antigen is unknown. This record comes from a study of T-cell reconstitution after alpha-beta-depleted transplantation in children. There are 15 residues in the CDR3. V shed 1 base and J shed 3 bases, with 14 bases lying between them. Germline CDR1 and CDR2: SGHRS and YFSETQ. This sample's TCRbeta library carried unique molecular identifier barcodes. TCRdb independently ran MiXCR on the PCR reads; one entry per CDR3 protein. The sample lists about 580,000 distinct CDR3 sequences, 25% to 30% occurring once. Study-wide points: From surviving recipient T cells and thymic progenitors came the high day-60 TCRbeta diversity observed in some patients. Several hundred expanded graft clones reportedly were the source of alpha-beta T cells about two months after transplant. When one year had passed after transplant, most T-cell counts and diversity came from newly produced T cells.

This clonotype originated in a boy under two years old with Wiskott-Aldrich syndrome, due to receive a stem cell transplant. The chain uses TRBV5-1 and TRBJ2-7; no reliable D call. This specimen consisted of PBMCs, obtained before TCRalphabeta/CD19-depleted stem cell transplant. CDR3 residues: CASSLWAGQFYEQYF. In DNA, the CDR3 is TGCGCCAGCAGCTTGTGGGCAGGTCAATTCTACGAGCAGTACTTC.